The 21 T cell receptor beta chains below all came from one sample that was sequenced in a study of blood T cell repertoires in COVID-19. Using immunoSEQ multiplex PCR, the repertoire was profiled, and TCRdb retains in-frame clones only, with some absent. Of about 78,000 clones listed, 80% to 95% were seen once; the top ten hold under 1.1%. Sequencing was done on a sample of peripheral blood. Source of these receptors: a woman aged 50 to 60 in a cohort sampled during active COVID-19.

The chain recombines TRBV10-2 with TRBJ2-3, with D possibly matching TRBD1 (5 bases). CDR3 length: 14 residues. Trimming left V 7 bases short and J 4 bases short, with 15 bases between. The germline V gene encodes CDR1 WSHSY and CDR2 SAAADI. The CDR3 protein is CASTLQGTADTQYF. For the CDR3, the DNA is TGCGCCAGCACTCTCCAGGGTACCGCAGATACGCAGTATTTT.

This rearrangement joins TRBV24-1 to TRBJ2-5; 8 bases align to TRBD1. The CDR3 covers 15 residues. J lost 4 bases, V lost 3 bases, and 6 bases had no gene match. Per the germline V gene, CDR1 is KGHDR and CDR2 is SFDVKD. This chain's CDR3 is CATSDASDRAETQYF. CDR3 sequence (DNA): TGTGCCACCAGTGATGCCTCGGACAGGGCAGAGACCCAGTACTTC.

The V call is TRBV10-2, the J call TRBJ2-1, with 10 bases matching TRBD2. Germline CDR1 is WSHSY and CDR2 is SAAADI. The CDR3 runs 13 residues. The V gene end was trimmed by 8 bases and the J gene end by 7 bases; junction bases not matched to a gene: 5. Here the CDR3 reads CASYLAGANEQFF. The CDR3 DNA is TGCGCCAGCTATCTAGCGGGAGCTAATGAGCAGTTCTTC.

The chain combines TRBV10-3 with TRBJ1-2; D is perhaps TRBD1 (5 bases). Deletions cut 2 bases from V and 8 bases from J, with 15 bases between. From germline, CDR1 is ENHRY and CDR2 SYGVKD. The CDR3 consists of 14 residues. CDR3 loop: CAISEPGVVQGYTF. CDR3 nucleotides: TGTGCCATCAGTGAGCCGGGGGTGGTACAAGGCTACACCTTC.

The chain uses TRBV25-1 and TRBJ2-1; 10 bases fit TRBD2. CDR1 MGHDK and CDR2 SYGVNS come from the germline V gene. The CDR3 spans 15 residues. Trimming removed 4 bases from V and 8 bases from J; junction bases left unmatched: 8. CDR3 nucleotide sequence: TGTGCCAGCAGTGCAGTAGGTCTAGCGGGAGATGAGCAGTTCTTC. Translated, it gives CASSAVGLAGDEQFF.

The V gene is TRBV18, the J gene TRBJ2-3; 8 positions match TRBD2. CDR1 and CDR2 from the germline V gene are KGHSH and LQKENI. The CDR3 runs 16 residues. Trimming cost V 1 base and J 2 bases; bases outside gene matches: 5. CDR3: CASSPLTSGLTDTQYF. The CDR3 DNA sequence: TGTGCCAGCTCACCACTTACTAGCGGCCTCACAGATACGCAGTATTTT.

This clone has only one observation. The chain links TRBV5-1 to TRBJ2-5; D remains unclear. Trimming stripped 4 bases from V and 3 bases from J, with 13 bases between. Per germline, CDR1 SGHRS and CDR2 YFSETQ. This CDR3 is built from 14 residues. For the CDR3, the DNA is TGCGCCAGCAGCCTCCCTAATACTAAAGAGACCCAGTACTTC. Translated, it gives CASSLPNTKETQYF.

This chain joins TRBV28 and TRBJ1-6, with a possible D match to TRBD1 (6 bases). V gave up 2 bases and J gave up 5 bases, with 13 bases separating them. CDR1 is MDHEN, CDR2 SYDVKM, per germline. The CDR3 consists of 16 residues. CDR3 amino acids: CASSLGGAAHNSPLHF. Here the CDR3 DNA reads TGTGCCAGCAGTTTAGGGGGGGCAGCGCATAATTCACCCCTCCACTTT.

This chain joins TRBV6-1 and TRBJ2-7; possible D gene TRBD2, 6 bases. V lost 2 bases and J lost 2, with 13 bases in between. The CDR3 loop spans 15 amino acids. The germline V gene encodes CDR1 MNHNS and CDR2 SASEGT. CDR3 protein: CASSEWGTATYEQYF. CDR3 coding DNA: TGTGCCAGCAGTGAATGGGGGACTGCCACCTACGAGCAGTACTTC.

The chain recombines TRBV6-6 with TRBJ1-4; 8 positions agree with TRBD1. The germline V gene encodes CDR1 MNHNY and CDR2 SVGAGI (reference sequence). This CDR3 is 16 amino acids long. V lost 4 bases and J lost 7; bases outside the gene matches: 11. In DNA, the CDR3 is TGTGCCAGCAGTTCAACCGACAGGGGTGGAGGTGAAAAACTGTTTTTT. Its translation: CASSSTDRGGGEKLFF.

V usage is TRBV5-1 and J usage is TRBJ2-2; 9 bases agree with TRBD2. The germline gives CDR1 SGHRS, CDR2 YFSETQ. Germline trimming cut 6 bases from V and 6 bases from J; bases unmatched to any gene: 12. This CDR3 has 16 residues. In DNA form, the CDR3 reads TGCGCCAGCAAGGGACTTAGCGGGAGAACGGCCGGGGAGCTGTTTTTT. Translation: CASKGLSGRTAGELFF.

This chain connects TRBV4-1 to TRBJ2-5, with D tentatively TRBD1 (6 bases). Germline CDR1 MGHRA, CDR2 YSYEKL. The CDR3 extends over 15 amino acids. Between the trimmed V and J ends, which lost 1 base and 2 bases, there was a span of 11 bases. The CDR3 nucleotides are TGCGCCAGCAGCCAAGTTTCAGGGGATCAAGAGACCCAGTACTTC. Translated, it gives CASSQVSGDQETQYF.

V is TRBV18 and J is TRBJ2-5; 7 bases match TRBD1. V trimming: 2 bases; J trimming: 2 bases; junction bases outside the gene matches: 11. The CDR3 covers 17 residues. Germline values: CDR1 KGHSH, CDR2 LQKENI. In DNA form, the CDR3 reads TGTGCCAGCTCACCAGGGGGTGAAGGGGGCATACAAGAGACCCAGTACTTC. Translation: CASSPGGEGGIQETQYF.

The chain recombines TRBV9 with TRBJ1-2; D gene uncertain. Trimming stripped 4 bases from V and 4 bases from J, with 17 bases between. Germline CDR1 and CDR2: SGDLS and YYNGEE. The CDR3 covers 15 residues. The CDR3 spells CASSPQPGIGYGYTF. DNA for the CDR3: TGTGCCAGCAGCCCCCAGCCCGGGATCGGCTATGGCTACACCTTC.

DNA for the CDR3: TGCGCCAGCAGCCAACTCCAAACTAGCGGGAGAGGTACCCAGTACTTC. Its protein product is CASSQLQTSGRGTQYF. The V gene is TRBV4-1, the J gene TRBJ2-5, with TRBD2 matching over 11 bases. From germline, CDR1 is MGHRA and CDR2 YSYEKL. CDR3 length equals 16 residues. V was clipped by 2 bases and J by 8 bases; unmatched bases: 10.

The genes are TRBV21-1 and TRBJ1-2; TRBD1, the table's D call, lacks a check against the DNA. TRBV21-1 is reported as a pseudogene. The CDR3 contains 15 residues. DNA of the CDR3: TGTGCCAGCAGCTCCCAAACCACAGGGGGCTGTGGCTACACCTTC. It is translated as CASSSQTTGGCGYTF.

The chain recombines TRBV7-9 with TRBJ2-2, with 10 bases lining up with TRBD2. V lost 5 bases, J lost 1 base, and 10 bases stayed unmatched. The germline V gene has CDR1 SEHNR and CDR2 FQNEAQ (reference sequence). The CDR3 sequence is 18 residues long. CDR3 residues: CASSPGLAGVGNTGELFF. In nucleotides, the CDR3 is TGTGCCAGCAGCCCGGGGCTAGCGGGAGTGGGGAACACCGGGGAGCTGTTTTTT.

This chain joins TRBV6-5 and TRBJ2-5; 11 bases map to TRBD1. Germline-derived CDR1 and CDR2 are MNHEY and SVGAGI. The CDR3 runs 13 residues. With V trimmed by 8 bases and J by 2 bases, 1 base remained unmatched. The CDR3 protein is CASGDRGQETQYF. The CDR3 DNA reads TGTGCCAGCGGGGACAGGGGGCAAGAGACCCAGTACTTC.

V usage is TRBV2 and J usage is TRBJ2-2; D gene ambiguous. V was pared by 2 bases and J by 3 bases, with 10 bases between. The CDR3 is 15 residues long. Germline-derived CDR1 and CDR2 are SNHLY and FYNNEI. The CDR3 spells CASSESPADTGELFF. CDR3 sequence (DNA): TGTGCCAGCAGTGAATCCCCGGCGGACACCGGGGAGCTGTTTTTT.

The genes are TRBV5-1 and TRBJ2-7, with TRBD2 matching 7 bases. CDR3 length equals 15 residues. Trimming took 2 bases from V and 0 from J; bases not matched to a gene: 5. CDR1 and CDR2 from the germline V gene are SGHRS and YFSETQ. This CDR3 is CASSLGDYLSYEQYF. CDR3 DNA: TGCGCCAGCAGCTTAGGGGACTACCTCTCCTACGAGCAGTACTTC.

The chain has TRBV13 and TRBJ2-7, with 14 bases identical to TRBD2. Germline CDR1 PRHDT, CDR2 FYEKMQ (reference sequence). Unmatched junction bases numbered 5, after V lost 4 bases and J lost 0 bases. This CDR3 has 17 amino acids. The DNA for the CDR3 is TGTGCCAGCAGCTCCGGGACTAGCGGGAGTGTCTCCTACGAGCAGTACTTC. Translated: CASSSGTSGSVSYEQYF.